The sequence of this T cell receptor beta chain was determined in a study of shared clonotypes between healthy human individuals. All participating donors were Caucasian adults from Nashville, Tennessee. Sequencing used immunoSEQ multiplex PCR; TCRdb keeps in-frame clones, though not all of them. The table records some 1,100,000 clones, more than 75% of them present only once. From germline, CDR1 is SQVTM and CDR2 ANQGSEA. V lost 6 bases, J lost 2 bases, and 10 bases stayed unmatched. The CDR3 loop spans 15 amino acids. The sequenced sample was memory CD4+ T cells from PBMCs. Subset noted: CD45RA-negative fraction. The TCR comes from a man younger than 30 in good health. Some clones in this sample may be carry-over from other donors' samples. The J gene is TRBJ1-5, the V gene TRBV29-1; TRBD1 agrees at 7 bases. CDR3 residues: CSVVMTGSGNQPQHF. CDR3 DNA: TGCAGCGTCGTAATGACAGGGTCGGGCAATCAGCCCCAGCATTTT.